This T cell receptor (beta chain) emerged from a study of TIL therapy for anti-PD-1-resistant metastatic lung cancer. Study-level information: Patients had a median age of about 55 years (range about 35-80). Four tumors were EGFR-mutant and two were ALK-rearranged.

Regarding time point: pre-treatment sample, taken before nivolumab and TIL therapy. The tumor samples were excised metastases, mostly pleural nodules or supraclavicular lymph nodes. Enrollment ran from late 2017 to early 2020. This was the immunoSEQ v3 assay. Sequencing depth was some 2 million read pairs for survey level, roughly 4.5-6 million for deep. Some clones are missing from TCRdb's copy, which holds only in-frame ones; the method was immunoSEQ multiplex PCR. The sample lists tens of thousands of clones; 55% to 75% were seen once. The CDR3 covers 14 residues. Germline values: CDR1 LNHDA, CDR2 SQIVND (reference sequence). The V gene lost 0 bases and the J gene lost 3 bases, with 8 bases spanning the gap.

The chain recombines TRBV19 with TRBJ1-1; a weak D match, TRBD1 (6 bases). The starting material was tumor tissue, obtained at baseline. This TCR derives from a person aged 25 to 80 with non-small cell lung cancer. The CDR3 DNA sequence: TGTGCCAGTAGTATAGACAGGGGCCACACTGAAGCTTTCTTT. This sequence encodes CASSIDRGHTEAFF.